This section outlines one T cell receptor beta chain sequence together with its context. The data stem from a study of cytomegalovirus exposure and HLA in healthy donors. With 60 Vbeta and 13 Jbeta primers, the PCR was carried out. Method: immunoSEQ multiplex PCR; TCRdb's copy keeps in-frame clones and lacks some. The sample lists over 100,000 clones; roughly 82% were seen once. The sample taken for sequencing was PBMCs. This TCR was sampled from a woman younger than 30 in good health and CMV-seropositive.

The DNA of the CDR3 is TGTGCCAGCAGCCGTAGACAGAATGTGTCACCCCTCCACTTT. It is translated as CASSRRQNVSPLHF. This chain uses TRBV7-2 with TRBJ1-6, with D perhaps matching TRBD1 (5 bases). Germline V gene data show CDR1 as SGHTA and CDR2 as FQGNSA. Trimming removed 5 bases at V and 10 bases at J, with 15 bases between. The CDR3 contains 14 residues.